Each of the 21 T cell receptor beta chains below was sequenced from the same sample in a study of blood T cell repertoires in COVID-19. Data came from immunoSEQ multiplex PCR; TCRdb stores just in-frame clones and leaves some out. The sample includes 95,000 or so clones, 75% to 90% of them seen just once. The sequencing sample was made of peripheral blood. The receptors originated from a man older than 75 with active or convalescent COVID-19.

The J gene is TRBJ2-7, the V gene TRBV19, with D perhaps matching TRBD1 (6 bases). Looked up from germline, CDR1 is LNHDA and CDR2 is SQIVND (reference sequence). This CDR3 is 15 amino acids long. The V gene lost 1 base and the J gene lost 2 bases, with 12 bases spanning the gap. In DNA, the CDR3 is TGTGCCAGTAGTATAGGTCCAGGGGCCACCTACGAGCAGTACTTC. Translation: CASSIGPGATYEQYF.

The rearrangement links TRBV5-6 to TRBJ2-5, with D unclear. The CDR3 runs 17 residues. Germline CDR1 and CDR2: SGHDT and YYEEEE. V lost 0 bases and J 6 bases, leaving 21 bases between the germline ends. This CDR3 is CASSLGSATGLHQTQYF. CDR3 DNA sequence: TGTGCCAGCAGCTTGGGTTCAGCCACGGGTCTACACCAGACCCAGTACTTC. Complete variable domain (other parts from reference TRBV5-6 and TRBJ2-5): DAGVTQSPTHLIKTRGQQVTLRCSPKSGHDTVSWYQQALGQGPQFIFQYYEEEERQRGNFPDRFSGHQFPNYSSELNVNALLLGDSALYLCASSLGSATGLHQTQYFGPGTRLLVL.

The CDR3 DNA sequence: TGTGCCAGTAGTATCACAGGGCTAAACACTGAAGCTTTCTTT. Protein product: CASSITGLNTEAFF. The chain has TRBV19 and TRBJ1-1; maybe TRBD1 (6 bases). Germline CDR1 reads LNHDA; CDR2 reads SQIVND (reference sequence). Trimming took 3 bases from V and 2 from J, leaving 10 bases between them. This CDR3 is 14 amino acids long.

J is TRBJ2-3 and V is TRBV7-2, with 8 bases that match TRBD1. Germline V gene lookup returns CDR1 SGHTA and CDR2 FQGNSA. The CDR3 covers 14 residues. After removal of 3 bases from V and 7 bases from J, the junction contained 6 bases not matched to a gene. The CDR3 region is CASSFGQGTYTQYF. DNA for the CDR3: TGTGCCAGCAGCTTCGGACAGGGAACTTATACGCAGTATTTT.

This clone was picked up a small number of times. The J gene is TRBJ2-4, the V gene TRBV28; 9 bases align to TRBD2. With V trimmed by 3 bases and J by 6 bases, 6 bases remained unmatched. There are 15 residues in the CDR3. CDR1 is MDHEN, CDR2 SYDVKM, per germline. The CDR3 region has the DNA TGTGCCAGCAGTTTTGGGGCGGGAGGGGGAAACATTCAGTACTTC. The encoded protein is CASSFGAGGGNIQYF.

The chain uses TRBV27 and TRBJ2-5; 7 bases are shared with TRBD2. Per the germline V gene, CDR1 is MNHEY and CDR2 is SMNVEV (reference sequence). Trimming removed 6 bases from V and 4 bases from J; junction bases left unmatched: 14. This CDR3 spans 16 amino acids. CDR3 nucleotide sequence: TGTGCCAGCAGATCGGGCGGGAGCAAGATGAGAGAGACCCAGTACTTC. This sequence encodes CASRSGGSKMRETQYF.

The V gene is TRBV19, the J gene TRBJ2-1; TRBD2 matches at 10 bases. Germline V gives CDR1 LNHDA, CDR2 SQIVND (reference sequence). The CDR3 runs to 14 residues. Trimming cost V 4 bases and J 8 bases; bases outside gene matches: 5. CDR3 loop: CASSKASGSYEQFF. Here the CDR3 DNA reads TGTGCCAGTAGTAAGGCTAGCGGGAGCTATGAGCAGTTCTTC.

The chain links TRBV7-8 to TRBJ1-6, with D possibly being TRBD1 (6 bases). Germline V lookup: CDR1 SGHVS, CDR2 FQNEAQ. V gave up 5 bases and J gave up 8 bases, with 16 bases separating them. This CDR3 is built from 15 residues. The CDR3 loop reads CASSAFRGQDSPLHF. The CDR3 nucleotides are TGTGCCAGCAGCGCGTTCAGGGGCCAGGATTCACCCCTCCACTTT.

This clone was observed a handful of times. This chain joins TRBV5-4 and TRBJ2-2; D gene unclear. The CDR3 has 17 residues. With 6 bases removed from V and 5 bases from J, the gap between germline ends came to 23 bases. CDR1 is SGHNT and CDR2 is YYREEE in the germline V gene (reference sequence). CDR3 sequence reads: CASTLEAVGSLTGELFF. CDR3 coding DNA: TGTGCCAGCACCCTCGAAGCAGTGGGCAGCCTGACCGGGGAGCTGTTTTTT. Drawing the rest from reference TRBV5-4 and TRBJ2-2, the complete variable domain is ETGVTQSPTHLIKTRGQQVTLRCSSQSGHNTVSWYQQALGQGPQFIFQYYREEENGRGNFPPRFSGLQFPNYSSELNVNALELDDSALYLCASTLEAVGSLTGELFFGEGSRLTVL.

The V gene is TRBV7-9, the J gene TRBJ1-3; D uncertain. CDR3 length: 16 amino acids. Germline loops: CDR1 SEHNR, CDR2 FQNEAQ (reference sequence). V was shortened by 5 bases and J by 0 bases, with 14 bases between the two germline ends. The CDR3 is CASSPLTSFSGNTIYF. The CDR3 region has the DNA TGTGCCAGCAGCCCACTTACCTCCTTCTCTGGAAACACCATATATTTT.

The chain joins TRBV7-8 to TRBJ2-5; D is perhaps TRBD1 (5 bases). The CDR3 has 14 amino acids. Per germline, CDR1 SGHVS and CDR2 FQNEAQ. The ends were cut back, 1 base at V and 0 bases at J, with 6 bases in the middle. CDR3 in amino acids: CASSLGQYQETQYF. The DNA for the CDR3 is TGTGCCAGCAGCTTAGGACAGTACCAAGAGACCCAGTACTTC. The full variable domain, completed using reference TRBV7-8 and TRBJ2-5, is GAGVSQSPRYKVAKRGQDVALRCDPISGHVSLFWYQQALGQGPEFLTYFQNEAQLDKSGLPSDRFFAERPEGSVSTLKIQRTQQEDSAVYLCASSLGQYQETQYFGPGTRLLVL.

The J gene is TRBJ1-3, the V gene TRBV6-6; unclear D gene. The CDR3 is 15 residues long. Germline V gene lookup returns CDR1 MNHNY and CDR2 SVGAGI (reference sequence). V was trimmed by 2 bases and J by 0 bases, leaving 8 bases between them. The CDR3 DNA follows: TGTGCCAGCAGTTACCAACAGATCTCTGGAAACACCATATATTTT. This codes for CASSYQQISGNTIYF.

This sequence joins TRBV9 and TRBJ2-1; no firm D call. CDR3 length: 15 amino acids. The V and J ends lost 4 bases and 0 bases respectively, with 11 bases between them. The germline CDR1 and CDR2 sequences are SGDLS and YYNGEE. The CDR3 loop is CASSLVANSYNEQFF. The CDR3 nucleotides are TGTGCCAGCAGCCTTGTGGCCAACTCCTACAATGAGCAGTTCTTC.

The chain carries TRBV18 and TRBJ2-1; possibly TRBD2 for D (5 bases). Germline-derived CDR1 and CDR2 are KGHSH and LQKENI. V lost 0 bases, J lost 0 bases, and 12 bases lay in between. The CDR3 length is 17 residues. Here the CDR3 reads CASSPPGSDASYNEQFF. CDR3 coding DNA: TGTGCCAGCTCACCACCGGGGAGCGATGCCTCCTACAATGAGCAGTTCTTC.

The rearrangement uses TRBV10-3 and TRBJ1-3, with unresolved D. Germline CDR1 reads ENHRY; CDR2 reads SYGVKD. The CDR3 extends over 11 amino acids. The CDR3 reads CASVSGNTIYF. The CDR3 DNA is TGTGCGTCGGTCTCTGGAAACACCATATATTTT.

V gene TRBV25-1 combines with J gene TRBJ2-3; D gene ambiguous. Germline CDR1 and CDR2: MGHDK and SYGVNS. The CDR3 spans 12 residues. V shed 6 bases and J shed 3 bases, with 7 bases lying between them. The CDR3 protein is CASSQSTDTQYF. In DNA form, the CDR3 reads TGTGCCAGCAGCCAGTCAACAGATACGCAGTATTTT. Full variable domain (rest looked up from reference TRBV25-1 and TRBJ2-3): EADIYQTPRYLVIGTGKKITLECSQTMGHDKMYWYQQDPGMELHLIHYSYGVNSTEKGDLSSESTVSRIRTEHFPLTLESARPSHTSQYLCASSQSTDTQYFGPGTRLTVL.

The chain couples TRBV4-2 to TRBJ2-2; TRBD2 matches 7 bases. This CDR3 region has 17 residues. Germline V CDR1 and CDR2: LGHNA, YNFKEQ. Trimming took 0 bases from V and 2 from J; bases not matched to a gene: 6. DNA of the CDR3: TGTGCCAGCAGCCAAGATGGGCGAGCGGGAAACACCGGGGAGCTGTTTTTT. Protein product: CASSQDGRAGNTGELFF.

V is TRBV18 and J is TRBJ1-2; tentatively, D is TRBD1 (6 bases). The CDR3 spans 14 residues. Germline V lookup: CDR1 KGHSH, CDR2 LQKENI. Trimming took off 3 bases at V and 2 bases at J, with 10 bases between the two ends. The CDR3 bases are TGTGCCAGCTCACCGGGACAAGCGAACTATGGCTACACCTTC. It encodes CASSPGQANYGYTF.

The V gene is TRBV6-5, the J gene TRBJ2-7; 8 nucleotides match TRBD1. Trimming took 6 bases from V and 3 from J; bases not matched to a gene: 7. CDR1 and CDR2 (germline): MNHEY, SVGAGI. This CDR3 region has 14 residues. For the CDR3, the DNA is TGTGCCAGCAGACAACGACAGGGGAGCTACGAGCAGTACTTC. Translated, it gives CASRQRQGSYEQYF.

The genes are TRBV7-2 and TRBJ1-2; tentative D call: TRBD1 (6 bases). Trimming took off 5 bases at V and 6 bases at J, with 22 bases between the two ends. Germline values: CDR1 SGHTA, CDR2 FQGNSA. This CDR3 region has 16 residues. CDR3 in DNA: TGTGCCAGCAGCACACCACAGGGTCTTTATTATCATGGCTACACCTTC. It translates to CASSTPQGLYYHGYTF.

V is TRBV24-1 and J is TRBJ2-1; 8 positions match TRBD2. The length of the CDR3 is 17 residues. V gave up 4 bases and J gave up 3 bases; unmatched junction bases: 10. Germline CDR1 is KGHDR and CDR2 is SFDVKD. The CDR3 loop reads CATSDLTGRVLYNEQFF. In DNA form, the CDR3 reads TGTGCCACCAGTGACTTAACCGGGAGGGTCCTCTACAATGAGCAGTTCTTC.